This TCR beta chain was recovered during a study of blood T cell repertoires in COVID-19. TCRdb's copy holds only in-frame clones and misses some; the assay was immunoSEQ multiplex PCR. The repertoire consists of some 250,000 clones, with approximately 86% occurring once and the leading ten covering almost 2%. CDR3 length: 15 amino acids. Germline lookup yields CDR1 LGHDT and CDR2 YNNKEL (reference sequence). The V and J ends lost 7 bases and 6 bases respectively, with 21 bases between them. The sequence came from a man aged 30 to 45 with active or convalescent COVID-19. The sample taken for sequencing was peripheral blood. The chain carries TRBV3-1 (or the pseudogene TRBV3-2) and TRBJ1-1; perhaps TRBD1 as D (6 bases). CDR3 sequence (DNA): TGTGCCAGCACCACGTACGCGGGGGCGCGGTCTGAAGCTTTCTTT. It codes for CASTTYAGARSEAFF.